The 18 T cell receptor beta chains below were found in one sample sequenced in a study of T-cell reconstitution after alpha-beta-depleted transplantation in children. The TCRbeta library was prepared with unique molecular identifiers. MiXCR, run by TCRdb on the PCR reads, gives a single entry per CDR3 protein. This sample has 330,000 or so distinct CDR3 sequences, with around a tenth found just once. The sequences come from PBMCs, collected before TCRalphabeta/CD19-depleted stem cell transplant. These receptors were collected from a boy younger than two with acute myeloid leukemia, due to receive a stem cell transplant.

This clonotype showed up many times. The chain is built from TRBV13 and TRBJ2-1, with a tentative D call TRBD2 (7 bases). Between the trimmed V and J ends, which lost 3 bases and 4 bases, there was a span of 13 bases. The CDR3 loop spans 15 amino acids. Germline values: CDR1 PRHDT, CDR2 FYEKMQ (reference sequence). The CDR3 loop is CASSFLGGPYNEQFF. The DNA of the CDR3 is TGTGCCAGCAGCTTTTTGGGGGGGCCATACAATGAGCAGTTCTTC.

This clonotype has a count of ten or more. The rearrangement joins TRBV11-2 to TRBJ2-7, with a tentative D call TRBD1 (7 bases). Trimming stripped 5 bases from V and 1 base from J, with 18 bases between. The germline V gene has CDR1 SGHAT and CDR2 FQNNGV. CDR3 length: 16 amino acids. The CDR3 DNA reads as TGTGCCAGCAGCCGACTAGACAGGGAAATTTCCTACGAGCAGTACTTC. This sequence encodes CASSRLDREISYEQYF.

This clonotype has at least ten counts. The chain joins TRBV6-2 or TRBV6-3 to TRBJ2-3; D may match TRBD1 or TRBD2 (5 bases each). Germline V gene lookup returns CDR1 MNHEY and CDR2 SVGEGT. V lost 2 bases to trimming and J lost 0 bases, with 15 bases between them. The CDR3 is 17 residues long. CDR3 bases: TGTGCCAGCAGTTACCCCGAGGGGATTAGGAGCACAGATACGCAGTATTTT. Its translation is CASSYPEGIRSTDTQYF.

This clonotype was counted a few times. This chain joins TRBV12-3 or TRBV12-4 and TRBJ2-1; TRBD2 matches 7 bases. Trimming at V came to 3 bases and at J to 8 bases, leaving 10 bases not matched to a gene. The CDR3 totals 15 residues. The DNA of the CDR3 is TGTGCCAGCAGTTTCGAGGGAGGGCCGGGAGATGAGCAGTTCTTC. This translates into CASSFEGGPGDEQFF.

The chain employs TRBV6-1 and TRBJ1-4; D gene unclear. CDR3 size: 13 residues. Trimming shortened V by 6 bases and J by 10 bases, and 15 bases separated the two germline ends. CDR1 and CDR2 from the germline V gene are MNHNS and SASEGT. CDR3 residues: CASSPGGIGKLFF. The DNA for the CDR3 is TGTGCCAGCAGCCCTGGAGGGATCGGAAAACTGTTTTTT.

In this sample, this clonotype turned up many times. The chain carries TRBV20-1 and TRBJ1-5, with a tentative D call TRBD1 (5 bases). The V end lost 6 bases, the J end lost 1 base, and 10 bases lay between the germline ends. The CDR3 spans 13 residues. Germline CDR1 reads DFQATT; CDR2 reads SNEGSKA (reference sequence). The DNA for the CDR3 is TGCAGTGCCGGGGGGGGGAGCAATCAGCCCCAGCATTTT. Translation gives CSAGGGSNQPQHF.

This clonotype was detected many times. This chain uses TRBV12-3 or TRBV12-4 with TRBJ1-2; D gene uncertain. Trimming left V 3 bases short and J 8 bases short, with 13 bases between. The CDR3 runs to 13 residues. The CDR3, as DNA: TGTGCCAGCAGTTTTGGGCCTTTGAGAGGCTACACCTTC. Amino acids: CASSFGPLRGYTF.

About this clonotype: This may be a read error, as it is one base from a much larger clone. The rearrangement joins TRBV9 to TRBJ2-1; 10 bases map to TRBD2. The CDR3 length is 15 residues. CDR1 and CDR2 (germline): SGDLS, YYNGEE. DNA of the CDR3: TGTGCCGGCAGCTCTAGCGGGAGAGGGTACAATGAGCAGTTCTTC. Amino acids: CAGSSSGRGYNEQFF.

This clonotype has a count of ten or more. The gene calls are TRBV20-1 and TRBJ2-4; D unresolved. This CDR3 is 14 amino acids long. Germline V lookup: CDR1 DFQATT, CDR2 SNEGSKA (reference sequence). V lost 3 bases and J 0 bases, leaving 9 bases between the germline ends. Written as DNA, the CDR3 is TGCAGTGCTAGGGCAATTCTAGCCAAAAACATTCAGTACTTC. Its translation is CSARAILAKNIQYF.

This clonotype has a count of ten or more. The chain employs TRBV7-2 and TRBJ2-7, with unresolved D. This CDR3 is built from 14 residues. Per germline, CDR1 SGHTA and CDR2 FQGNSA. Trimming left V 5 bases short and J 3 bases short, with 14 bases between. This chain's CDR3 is CASSPVLNRYEQYF. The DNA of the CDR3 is TGTGCCAGCAGCCCTGTCCTTAATCGCTACGAGCAGTACTTC.

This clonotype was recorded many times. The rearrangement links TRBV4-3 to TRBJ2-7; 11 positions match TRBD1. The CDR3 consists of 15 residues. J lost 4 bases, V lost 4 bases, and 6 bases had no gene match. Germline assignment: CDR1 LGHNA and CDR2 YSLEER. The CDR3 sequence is CASSPRDRGDYEQYF. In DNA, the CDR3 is TGCGCCAGCAGCCCCCGGGACAGGGGGGATTACGAGCAGTACTTC.

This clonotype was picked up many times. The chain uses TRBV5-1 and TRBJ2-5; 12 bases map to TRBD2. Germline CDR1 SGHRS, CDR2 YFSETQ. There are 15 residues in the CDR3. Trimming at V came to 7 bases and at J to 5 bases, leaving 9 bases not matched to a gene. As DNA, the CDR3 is TGCGCCAGCCTACCGACTAGCGGGAGTCTGGAGACCCAGTACTTC. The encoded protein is CASLPTSGSLETQYF.

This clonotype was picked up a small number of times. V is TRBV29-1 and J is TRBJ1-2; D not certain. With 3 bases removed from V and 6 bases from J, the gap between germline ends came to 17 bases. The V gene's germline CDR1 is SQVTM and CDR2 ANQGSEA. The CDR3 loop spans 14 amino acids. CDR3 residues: CSVDPSPGMDGYTF. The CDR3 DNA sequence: TGCAGCGTTGACCCCAGCCCCGGAATGGATGGCTACACCTTC.

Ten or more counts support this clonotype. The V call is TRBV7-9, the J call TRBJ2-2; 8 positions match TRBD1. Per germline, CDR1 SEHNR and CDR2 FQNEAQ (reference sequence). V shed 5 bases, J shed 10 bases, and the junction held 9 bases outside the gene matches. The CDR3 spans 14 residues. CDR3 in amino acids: CASSPRTGSMELFF. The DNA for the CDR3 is TGTGCCAGCAGCCCCAGGACAGGGTCGATGGAGCTGTTTTTT. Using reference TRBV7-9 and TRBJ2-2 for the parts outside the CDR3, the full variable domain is DTGVSQNPRHKITKRGQNVTFRCDPISEHNRLYWYRQTLGQGPEFLTYFQNEAQLEKSRLLSDRFSAERPKGSFSTLEIQRTEQGDSAMYLCASSPRTGSMELFFGEGSRLTVL.

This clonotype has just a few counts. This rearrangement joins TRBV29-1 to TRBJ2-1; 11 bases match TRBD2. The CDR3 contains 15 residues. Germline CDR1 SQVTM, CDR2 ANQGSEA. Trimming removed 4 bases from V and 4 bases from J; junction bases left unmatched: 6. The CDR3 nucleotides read TGCAGCGTTGGGGGGCTAGCGGGGGGTTACAATGAGCAGTTCTTC. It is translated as CSVGGLAGGYNEQFF.

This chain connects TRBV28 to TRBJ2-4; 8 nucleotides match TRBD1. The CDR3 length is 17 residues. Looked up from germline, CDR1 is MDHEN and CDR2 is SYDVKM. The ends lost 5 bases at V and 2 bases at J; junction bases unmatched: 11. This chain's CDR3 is CASSRTGKVVSKNIQYF. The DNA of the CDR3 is TGTGCCAGCAGTCGGACAGGGAAAGTTGTTTCCAAAAACATTCAGTACTTC. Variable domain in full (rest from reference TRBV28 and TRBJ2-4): DVKVTQSSRYLVKRTGEKVFLECVQDMDHENMFWYRQDPGLGLRLIYFSYDVKMKEKGDIPEGYSVSREKKERFSLILESASTNQTSMYLCASSRTGKVVSKNIQYFGAGTRLSVL.

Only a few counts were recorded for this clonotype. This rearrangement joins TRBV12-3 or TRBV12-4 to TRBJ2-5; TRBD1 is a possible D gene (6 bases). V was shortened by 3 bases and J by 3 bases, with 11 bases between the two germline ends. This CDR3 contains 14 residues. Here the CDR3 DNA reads TGTGCCAGCAGTTTCGGCAGGGGAGAAGAGACCCAGTACTTC. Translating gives CASSFGRGEETQYF.

The chain's CDR3 is CSARTDSYEQYF. The CDR3 coding sequence is TGCAGTGCTAGAACAGACTCCTACGAGCAGTACTTC. The chain has TRBV20-1 and TRBJ2-7; D not resolved. Deletions cut 2 bases from V and 0 bases from J, with 5 bases between. The CDR3 is 12 amino acids. CDR1 and CDR2 (germline): DFQATT, SNEGSKA (reference sequence).